Listed here are 3 T cell receptor beta chains from one sample, sequenced in a study of cytomegalovirus exposure and HLA in healthy donors. In the PCR, 60 Vbeta and 13 Jbeta primers were used. Method: immunoSEQ multiplex PCR; TCRdb's copy keeps in-frame clones and lacks some. The repertoire includes 200,000 to 250,000 clones, roughly four fifths of them detected once, and around 0.57% sits in the top ten. Sequencing used PBMCs. Receptors originate from a woman aged 40 to 49 in good health and CMV-seronegative.

The chain links TRBV6-5 to TRBJ2-1; 7 bases are a match to TRBD1. The CDR3 consists of 13 residues. CDR1 is MNHEY and CDR2 is SVGAGI in the germline V gene. V was clipped by 8 bases and J by 4 bases; unmatched bases: 5. The CDR3 reads CASAETGYNEQFF. CDR3 DNA: TGTGCCAGCGCCGAGACAGGGTACAATGAGCAGTTCTTC.

The genes are TRBV23-1 and TRBJ1-2, with 12 nucleotides matching TRBD1. TRBV23-1 is reported as an ORF; its role is uncertain. The V gene end was trimmed by 2 bases and the J gene end by 3 bases; junction bases not matched to a gene: 7. The CDR3 has 17 amino acids. CDR3 region: CASSQRDRGLRDYGYTF. As DNA, the CDR3 is TGCGCCAGCAGTCAACGGGACAGGGGGCTCAGGGACTATGGCTACACCTTC.

The chain has TRBV11-1 and TRBJ2-7, with 8 bases matching TRBD1. The CDR3 consists of 13 residues. Looked up from germline, CDR1 is SGHAT and CDR2 is FQDESV (reference sequence). V lost 4 bases and J lost 1; bases outside the gene matches: 0. This chain's CDR3 is CASSYRGSYEQYF. The CDR3 DNA is TGTGCCAGCAGCTACAGGGGGTCCTACGAGCAGTACTTC.